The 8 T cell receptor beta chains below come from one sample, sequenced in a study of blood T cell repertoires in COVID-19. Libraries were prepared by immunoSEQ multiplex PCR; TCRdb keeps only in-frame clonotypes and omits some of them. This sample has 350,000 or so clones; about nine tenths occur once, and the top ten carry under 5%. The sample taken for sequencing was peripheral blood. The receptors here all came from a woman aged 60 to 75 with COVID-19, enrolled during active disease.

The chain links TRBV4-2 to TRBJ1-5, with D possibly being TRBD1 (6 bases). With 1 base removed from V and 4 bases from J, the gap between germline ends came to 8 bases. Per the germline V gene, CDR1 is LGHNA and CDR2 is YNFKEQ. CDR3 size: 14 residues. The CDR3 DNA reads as TGTGCCAGCAGCCAAGGGGACATTAATCAGCCCCAGCATTTT. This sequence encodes CASSQGDINQPQHF.

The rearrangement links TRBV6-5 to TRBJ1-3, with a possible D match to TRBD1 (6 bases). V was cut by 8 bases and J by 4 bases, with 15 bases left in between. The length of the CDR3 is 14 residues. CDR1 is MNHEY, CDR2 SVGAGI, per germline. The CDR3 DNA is TGTGCCAGCTTTCAGGGGCTTGGCGGAAACACCATATATTTT. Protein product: CASFQGLGGNTIYF.

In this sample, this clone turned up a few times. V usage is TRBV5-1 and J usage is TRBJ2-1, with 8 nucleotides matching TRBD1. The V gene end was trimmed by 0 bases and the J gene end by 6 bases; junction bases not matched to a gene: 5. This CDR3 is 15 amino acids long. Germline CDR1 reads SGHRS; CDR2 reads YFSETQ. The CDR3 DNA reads TGCGCCAGCAGCTTGGTAACAGGGGGTGGCAATGAGCAGTTCTTC. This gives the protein CASSLVTGGGNEQFF.

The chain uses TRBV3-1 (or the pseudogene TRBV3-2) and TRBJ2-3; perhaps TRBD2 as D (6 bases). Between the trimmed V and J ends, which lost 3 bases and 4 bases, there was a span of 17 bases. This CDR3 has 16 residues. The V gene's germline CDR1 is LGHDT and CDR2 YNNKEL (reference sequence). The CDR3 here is CASSHSGLGGADTQYF. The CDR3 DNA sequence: TGTGCCAGCAGCCACTCGGGACTGGGTGGGGCAGATACGCAGTATTTT.

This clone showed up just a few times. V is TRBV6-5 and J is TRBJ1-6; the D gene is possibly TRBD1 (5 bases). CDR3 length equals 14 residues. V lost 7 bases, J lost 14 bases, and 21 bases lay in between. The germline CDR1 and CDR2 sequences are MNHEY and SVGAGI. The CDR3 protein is CASNKRGLGGALHF. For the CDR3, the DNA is TGTGCCAGCAATAAAAGGGGACTTGGGGGGGCCCTCCACTTT.

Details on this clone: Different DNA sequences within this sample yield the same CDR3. CDR3 bases: TGTGCCAGCAGCTTCGGGACAGGGGACTACGAGCAGTACTTC. As protein: CASSFGTGDYEQYF. The V and J genes are TRBV11-2 and TRBJ2-7; 10 nucleotides align to TRBD1. V was clipped by 3 bases and J by 3 bases; unmatched bases: 2. The CDR3 is 14 amino acids. The V gene's germline CDR1 is SGHAT and CDR2 FQNNGV.

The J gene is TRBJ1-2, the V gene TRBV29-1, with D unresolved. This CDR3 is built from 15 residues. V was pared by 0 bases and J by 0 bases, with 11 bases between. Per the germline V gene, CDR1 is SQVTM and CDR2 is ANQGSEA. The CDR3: CSVEEEGISNYGYTF. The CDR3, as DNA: TGCAGCGTTGAAGAGGAGGGCATATCTAACTATGGCTACACCTTC.

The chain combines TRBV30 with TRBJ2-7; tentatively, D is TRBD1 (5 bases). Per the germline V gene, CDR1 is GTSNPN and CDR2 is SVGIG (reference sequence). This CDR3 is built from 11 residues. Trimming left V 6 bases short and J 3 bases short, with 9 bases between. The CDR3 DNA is TGTGCCTGTAGGGGCCTCTACGAGCAGTACTTC. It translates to CACRGLYEQYF.